This passage covers 17 T cell receptor beta chains from one sample sequenced in a study of OX40 agonist ivuxolimab in advanced cancers. Data came from immunoSEQ multiplex PCR; TCRdb stores just in-frame clones and leaves some out. The data show 95,000 to 150,000 clones, with roughly 95% seen just once and 0.15% to 0.16% held by the top ten. The sequenced sample was CD4+ or CD8+ T cells sorted from blood, obtained in a trial of the OX40 agonist ivuxolimab. All receptors derive from an adult with an advanced solid tumor such as melanoma, head and neck, liver or kidney cancer.

V usage is TRBV5-1 and J usage is TRBJ1-1; D unresolved. The CDR3 spans 14 residues. Germline CDR1 is SGHRS and CDR2 is YFSETQ. V lost 3 bases, J lost 3 bases, and 12 bases lay in between. CDR3 DNA sequence: TGCGCCAGCAGCTCGTCATTGGGTCACACTGAAGCTTTCTTT. Its translation is CASSSSLGHTEAFF.

This chain uses TRBV11-2 with TRBJ2-3, with D unresolved. This CDR3 has 15 amino acids. Per the germline V gene, CDR1 is SGHAT and CDR2 is FQNNGV. Trimming removed 0 bases from V and 2 bases from J, with 9 bases in between. The CDR3 reads CASSLDPTTTDTQYF. CDR3 nucleotide sequence: TGTGCCAGCAGCTTAGATCCCACTACCACAGATACGCAGTATTTT. Combining the CDR3 with reference TRBV11-2 and TRBJ2-3 gives the whole variable domain EAGVAQSPRYKIIEKRQSVAFWCNPISGHATLYWYQQILGQGPKLLIQFQNNGVVDDSQLPKDRFSAERLKGVDSTLKIQPAKLEDSAVYLCASSLDPTTTDTQYFGPGTRLTVL.

The rearrangement links TRBV6-5 to TRBJ2-3, with 10 bases aligning to TRBD2. CDR1 and CDR2 (germline): MNHEY, SVGAGI. The J segment lost 6 bases and the V segment lost 8 bases, leaving 5 bases of the junction unmatched. CDR3 length: 13 residues. The CDR3, as DNA: TGTGCCAGCTGGGCTAGCGGGAGTGATACGCAGTATTTT. The encoded protein is CASWASGSDTQYF.

The chain carries TRBV18 and TRBJ1-5, with D maybe TRBD1 (5 bases). Per germline, CDR1 KGHSH and CDR2 LQKENI. This CDR3 has 14 amino acids. V was clipped by 2 bases and J by 9 bases, with 14 bases between them. In DNA, the CDR3 is TGTGCCAGCTCACCAAACGAACAGGCTGGGCCCCAGCATTTT. It codes for CASSPNEQAGPQHF. The full variable domain, with the rest looked up from reference TRBV18 and TRBJ1-5, is NAGVMQNPRHLVRRRGQEARLRCSPMKGHSHVYWYRQLPEEGLKFMVYLQKENIIDESGMPKERFSAEFPKEGPSILRIQQVVRGDSAAYFCASSPNEQAGPQHFGDGTRLSIL.

This clone was seen a single time. V and J are TRBV7-9 and TRBJ1-2; possibly TRBD1 for D (5 bases). V was shortened by 2 bases and J by 2 bases, with 9 bases between the two germline ends. The CDR3 runs 14 residues. CDR1 and CDR2 (germline): SEHNR, FQNEAQ (reference sequence). The CDR3 spells CASSLRGSNYGYTF. CDR3 DNA: TGTGCCAGCAGCTTAAGGGGTTCGAACTATGGCTACACCTTC.

The chain employs TRBV5-1 and TRBJ1-1, with TRBD1 matching over 8 bases. The V segment lost 4 bases and the J segment 1 base; nucleotides outside the gene matches: 6. Germline loops: CDR1 SGHRS, CDR2 YFSETQ. This CDR3 spans 15 amino acids. CDR3 nucleotide sequence: TGCGCCAGCAGCACCCAGGACAGGGCGAACACTGAAGCTTTCTTT. Amino acid sequence: CASSTQDRANTEAFF.

This chain's CDR3 is CASSILGGGKNIQYF. CDR3 in DNA: TGTGCCAGTAGTATCCTCGGAGGGGGCAAAAACATTCAGTACTTC. This sequence joins TRBV19 and TRBJ2-4; D could derive from TRBD1 or TRBD2 (6 bases each). Germline CDR1 is LNHDA and CDR2 is SQIVND (reference sequence). The CDR3 is made up of 15 amino acids. V lost 3 bases and J 3 bases, leaving 12 bases between the germline ends.

The chain is built from TRBV7-7 and TRBJ2-5, with D maybe TRBD1 (6 bases). The germline gives CDR1 SSHAT, CDR2 FNYEAQ (reference sequence). Between the trimmed V and J ends, which lost 2 bases and 1 base, there was a span of 11 bases. CDR3 length: 15 residues. In DNA, the CDR3 is TGTGCCAGCAGCTTATCTGGACAGTCCCAAGAGACCCAGTACTTC. Its translation is CASSLSGQSQETQYF.

Turning to this clone: Sequence at one end of the junction differs from germline and may be a read error. The same CDR3 is also encoded by other DNA sequences in this sample. The chain is built from TRBV28 and TRBJ1-4; D gene ambiguous. The CDR3 is 16 amino acids. Germline loops: CDR1 MDHEN, CDR2 SYDVKM. CDR3 in DNA: TGTGCCAGCAGTCCACCTCCCTCTGCAACTAACGAAAAACTGTTTTTT. This encodes CASSPPPSATNEKLFF. Together with reference TRBV28 and TRBJ1-4, the CDR3 gives the full variable domain: DVKVTQSSRYLVKRTGEKVFLECVQDMDHENMFWYRQDPGLGLRLIYFSYDVKMKEKGDIPEGYSVSREKKERFSLILESASTNQTSMYLCASSPPPSATNEKLFFGSGTQLSVL.

The chain couples TRBV13 to TRBJ1-1; D possibly corresponds to TRBD1 (5 bases). Looked up from germline, CDR1 is PRHDT and CDR2 is FYEKMQ (reference sequence). CDR3 length: 15 residues. Trimming shortened V by 5 bases and J by 0 bases, and 13 bases separated the two germline ends. CDR3 in amino acids: CASSANRNMNTEAFF. The CDR3 DNA follows: TGTGCCAGCAGCGCGAACAGGAATATGAACACTGAAGCTTTCTTT.

The genes are TRBV4-3 and TRBJ2-4; 8 bases map to TRBD1. Germline CDR1 reads LGHNA; CDR2 reads YSLEER. This CDR3 contains 16 residues. V was pared by 1 base and J by 1 base, with 3 bases of the junction left unmatched. CDR3 DNA sequence: TGCGCCAGCAGCCAAGTCGGGGACAGGGCCAAAAACATTCAGTACTTC. Amino acids: CASSQVGDRAKNIQYF.

The rearrangement uses TRBV5-1 and TRBJ2-1; TRBD2 agrees at 12 bases. The V gene end was trimmed by 4 bases and the J gene end by 6 bases; junction bases not matched to a gene: 8. The CDR3 is 16 residues long. Germline CDR1 reads SGHRS; CDR2 reads YFSETQ. The CDR3 region has the DNA TGCGCCAGCAGCCCGTCACCTAGCGGGGGGGTCAATGAGCAGTTCTTC. It yields the protein CASSPSPSGGVNEQFF.

The chain employs TRBV6-5 and TRBJ1-1; 8 nucleotides agree with TRBD1. CDR3 size: 15 residues. The ends lost 6 bases at V and 5 bases at J; junction bases unmatched: 11. Per germline, CDR1 MNHEY and CDR2 SVGAGI. In DNA form, the CDR3 reads TGTGCCAGCAGAAAAAAGGGGACAGGATGGACTGAAGCTTTCTTT. It codes for CASRKKGTGWTEAFF.

The sample holds one count of this clone. The chain couples TRBV5-6 to TRBJ1-1; D is possibly TRBD1 (5 bases). With 2 bases removed from V and 2 bases from J, the gap between germline ends came to 13 bases. The CDR3 totals 15 residues. Germline CDR1 SGHDT, CDR2 YYEEEE. The CDR3 sequence: CASSLVQGDNTEAFF. The DNA of the CDR3 is TGTGCCAGCAGCTTAGTTCAGGGAGACAACACTGAAGCTTTCTTT.

V is TRBV5-6 and J is TRBJ1-5, with TRBD1 identical over 7 bases. This CDR3 is 15 amino acids long. With V trimmed by 3 bases and J by 9 bases, 12 bases remained unmatched. The germline CDR1 and CDR2 sequences are SGHDT and YYEEEE. CDR3 in amino acids: CASSSRGQGARPQHF. As DNA, the CDR3 is TGTGCCAGCAGCTCGAGGGGGCAGGGCGCGCGGCCCCAGCATTTT.

The chain couples TRBV7-8 to TRBJ1-1, with D unclear. The germline gives CDR1 SGHVS, CDR2 FQNEAQ. The V end lost 1 base, the J end lost 0 bases, and 9 bases lay between the germline ends. The CDR3 is made up of 15 amino acids. DNA of the CDR3: TGTGCCAGCAGCTTAGTATCCGGGATGAACACTGAAGCTTTCTTT. This translates into CASSLVSGMNTEAFF.

The chain joins TRBV5-4 to TRBJ2-1; 7 bases fit TRBD2. Germline lookup yields CDR1 SGHNT and CDR2 YYREEE (reference sequence). The trim removed 4 bases at V and 10 bases at J, leaving 14 bases unmatched. This CDR3 comprises 15 residues. The CDR3 is CASSLRASGRDEQFF. CDR3 bases: TGTGCCAGCAGCCTCAGGGCTAGCGGAAGAGACGAGCAGTTCTTC.